These 21 T cell receptor beta chains came from one sample sequenced in a study of shared clonotypes between healthy human individuals. Repertoires were generated with immunoSEQ multiplex PCR, while TCRdb's copy carries only in-frame clones and drops some. Of over 1.4 million clones in the sample, 96% were seen once. The sample consisted of naive CD4+ T cells sorted from blood. Subset specified: CD45RA+ positively selected. The receptors stem from a man aged 30 to 45 in good health.

The chain couples TRBV7-9 to TRBJ1-2; D gene uncertain. Per germline, CDR1 SEHNR and CDR2 FQNEAQ (reference sequence). Deletions cut 4 bases from V and 8 bases from J, with 8 bases between. This CDR3 is built from 11 residues. DNA for the CDR3: TGTGCCAGCAGCTCCAGAGAAGGCTACACCTTC. It yields the protein CASSSREGYTF.

This chain joins TRBV5-8 and TRBJ1-5, with 8 bases identical to TRBD1. This CDR3 contains 15 residues. The germline CDR1 and CDR2 sequences are SGHTS and YDEGEE. V dropped 4 bases and J dropped 5; count of bases not matched to a gene: 8. In DNA form, the CDR3 reads TGTGCCAGCAGCCCTGGGACAGGTCCATATCAGCCCCAGCATTTT. Amino acids: CASSPGTGPYQPQHF.

This clone came up once. This sample also contains other DNA sequences that code for the same CDR3. The rearrangement links TRBV5-1 to TRBJ2-3; D is undetermined. Looked up from germline, CDR1 is SGHRS and CDR2 is YFSETQ. The ends were cut back, 4 bases at V and 1 base at J, with 10 bases in the middle. The CDR3 sequence is 14 residues long. The CDR3 coding sequence is TGCGCCAGCAGCCTGGGTGGGGGCACAGATACGCAGTATTTT. This codes for CASSLGGGTDTQYF.

The rearrangement links TRBV7-3 to TRBJ2-3, with TRBD2 identical over 9 bases. This CDR3 is 15 amino acids long. V dropped 1 base and J dropped 4; count of bases not matched to a gene: 3. From germline, CDR1 is SGHTA and CDR2 FQGTGA. DNA of the CDR3: TGTGCCAGCAGCTTAATAGCGGGAGATCCAGATACGCAGTATTTT. Encoded protein: CASSLIAGDPDTQYF.

This clone was seen once. This chain connects TRBV6-1 to TRBJ1-5, with D possibly being TRBD1 (6 bases). CDR1 and CDR2 (germline): MNHNS, SASEGT. V lost 3 bases to trimming and J lost 3 bases, with 15 bases between them. This CDR3 contains 16 residues. The CDR3 DNA reads TGTGCCAGCAGTGATTGGGGGCGAAGGGACAATCAGCCCCAGCATTTT. It is translated as CASSDWGRRDNQPQHF.

As regards this clone: One end of the junction varies from germline; a read error may be responsible. The rearrangement uses TRBV2 and TRBJ2-3, with 16 bases that match TRBD2. Germline-derived CDR1 and CDR2 are SNHLY and FYNNEI. The CDR3 totals 18 residues. For the CDR3, the DNA is TGTGCCAGCAGTCAAGCCGGGACTAGCGGGAGGGGGACAGATACGCAGTATTTT. It translates to CASSQAGTSGRGTDTQYF.

This clone is a singleton in its sample. CDR3 DNA: TGTGCCAGCGGCCCGGGGTCTTCTGGGGCCAACGTCCTGACTTTC. This encodes CASGPGSSGANVLTF. The chain employs TRBV11-2 and TRBJ2-6; tentative D call: TRBD2 (5 bases). The germline V gene encodes CDR1 SGHAT and CDR2 FQNNGV. Trimming took 8 bases from V and 1 from J, leaving 12 bases between them. The CDR3 covers 15 residues.

The chain combines TRBV25-1 with TRBJ2-3; tentative D call: TRBD1 (5 bases). The CDR3 runs 16 residues. Between the trimmed V and J ends, which lost 4 bases and 2 bases, there was a span of 16 bases. Germline V CDR1 and CDR2: MGHDK, SYGVNS. The CDR3 DNA sequence: TGTGCCAGCAGTGCCTCTAGGGGCTACCCCACAGATACGCAGTATTTT. Translating gives CASSASRGYPTDTQYF. The full variable domain, with the rest looked up from reference TRBV25-1 and TRBJ2-3, is EADIYQTPRYLVIGTGKKITLECSQTMGHDKMYWYQQDPGMELHLIHYSYGVNSTEKGDLSSESTVSRIRTEHFPLTLESARPSHTSQYLCASSASRGYPTDTQYFGPGTRLTVL.

The chain is built from TRBV7-6 and TRBJ1-4; D uncertain. Looked up from germline, CDR1 is SGHVS and CDR2 is FNYEAQ. The CDR3 length is 13 residues. V was shortened by 5 bases and J by 6 bases, with 10 bases between the two germline ends. The CDR3 sequence is CASSRYGDEKLFF. The CDR3 DNA is TGTGCCAGCAGCCGATATGGGGATGAAAAACTGTTTTTT.

This clone was detected once. V usage is TRBV4-1 and J usage is TRBJ1-4; weak D call: TRBD1 (5 bases). Germline assignment: CDR1 MGHRA and CDR2 YSYEKL. CDR3 length: 16 residues. Trimming pared 1 base from V and 2 bases from J, leaving 11 bases between. CDR3 sequence (DNA): TGCGCCAGCAGCCAAGGGGGCCCTTTCACTAATGAAAAACTGTTTTTT. This encodes CASSQGGPFTNEKLFF.

The chain is built from TRBV7-6 and TRBJ2-7; 9 positions agree with TRBD1. V lost 5 bases to trimming and J lost 4 bases; unmatched junction nucleotides: 6. The CDR3 has 14 amino acids. Looked up from germline, CDR1 is SGHVS and CDR2 is FNYEAQ. The CDR3 nucleotides are TGTGCCAGCAGCCCTGGGACAGGGATTTACGAGCAGTACTTC. Amino acid sequence: CASSPGTGIYEQYF.

This clone was counted a few times. This chain connects TRBV2 to TRBJ1-2; D possibly corresponds to TRBD1 (5 bases). CDR1 and CDR2 from the germline V gene are SNHLY and FYNNEI. CDR3 length: 14 residues. With 0 bases removed from V and 7 bases from J, the gap between germline ends came to 12 bases. The CDR3 coding sequence is TGTGCCAGCAGTGAAGCGCTTCAGGGTGGTGGCTACACCTTC. This encodes CASSEALQGGGYTF.

The chain employs TRBV5-1 and TRBJ2-1; 12 positions match TRBD2. CDR1 and CDR2 (germline): SGHRS, YFSETQ. The CDR3 consists of 15 residues. V shed 8 bases and J 10 bases; nucleotides not matched to a gene: 13. DNA of the CDR3: TGCGCCAGTGGGAAGACGACTAGCGGGAGCGGGGAGCAGTTCTTC. It codes for CASGKTTSGSGEQFF.

The rearrangement uses TRBV20-1 and TRBJ2-7; maybe TRBD1 (6 bases). The CDR3 consists of 11 residues. Germline V gene sequence: CDR1 DFQATT, CDR2 SNEGSKA (reference sequence). CDR3 residues: CRIQGNYEQYF. The CDR3 DNA reads as TGCAGAATACAGGGTAACTACGAGCAGTACTTC.

The chain combines TRBV18 with TRBJ2-5, with D possibly TRBD1 on 6 matching bases. There are 15 residues in the CDR3. Germline CDR1 is KGHSH and CDR2 is LQKENI. Trimming pared 2 bases from V and 8 bases from J, leaving 18 bases between. The CDR3 DNA is TGTGCCAGCTCACCAGTTACAGGGTCCTCTCGAACCCAGTACTTC. Translation: CASSPVTGSSRTQYF.

V and J are TRBV9 and TRBJ2-3; D might be TRBD1 or TRBD2, each matching 5 bases. Per germline, CDR1 SGDLS and CDR2 YYNGEE. Between the trimmed V and J ends, which lost 1 base and 4 bases, there was a span of 10 bases. The CDR3 sequence is 14 residues long. The CDR3 DNA is TGTGCCAGCAGCGTACAGGGAGTATCAGATACGCAGTATTTT. As protein: CASSVQGVSDTQYF.

The chain couples TRBV10-3 to TRBJ2-5, with 8 bases that match TRBD2. This CDR3 region has 16 residues. Germline CDR1 reads ENHRY; CDR2 reads SYGVKD. Trimming cost V 3 bases and J 5 bases; bases outside gene matches: 11. This chain's CDR3 is CAISEEGGRRGETQYF. DNA of the CDR3: TGTGCCATCAGTGAAGAGGGCGGGAGGAGGGGGGAGACCCAGTACTTC.

The CDR3 here is CASSPNGREGINEQFF. The CDR3 DNA follows: TGTGCCAGCTCACCAAACGGGAGAGAGGGTATCAATGAGCAGTTCTTC. The V gene is TRBV18, the J gene TRBJ2-1; tentatively, D is TRBD2 (6 bases). Per germline, CDR1 KGHSH and CDR2 LQKENI. V lost 2 bases to trimming and J lost 6 bases, with 17 bases between them. There are 16 residues in the CDR3.

The V and J genes are TRBV19 and TRBJ2-1; possibly TRBD2 for D (6 bases). Germline lookup yields CDR1 LNHDA and CDR2 SQIVND (reference sequence). The V end lost 1 base, the J end lost 4 bases, and 11 bases lay between the germline ends. The CDR3 covers 15 residues. The DNA for the CDR3 is TGTGCCAGTAGTATAGGGACGGGAGCTTACAATGAGCAGTTCTTC. It encodes CASSIGTGAYNEQFF. Full variable domain (remainder filled in from reference TRBV19 and TRBJ2-1): DGGITQSPKYLFRKEGQNVTLSCEQNLNHDAMYWYRQDPGQGLRLIYYSQIVNDFQKGDIAEGYSVSREKKESFPLTVTSAQKNPTAFYLCASSIGTGAYNEQFFGPGTRLTVL.

This rearrangement joins TRBV18 to TRBJ2-3, with 7 bases that match TRBD2. There are 16 residues in the CDR3. Germline V lookup: CDR1 KGHSH, CDR2 LQKENI. The V and J ends lost 1 base and 3 bases, in that order; junction bases with no gene match: 7. CDR3 in DNA: TGTGCCAGCTCACCACAGCGGGACGGAGGAACAGATACGCAGTATTTT. Its translation: CASSPQRDGGTDTQYF.

This clone was observed a single time. The chain employs TRBV6-1 and TRBJ2-7; 7 bases are shared with TRBD1. The CDR3 totals 13 residues. Trimming took 6 bases from V and 6 from J; bases not matched to a gene: 8. Per the germline V gene, CDR1 is MNHNS and CDR2 is SASEGT. The CDR3 here is CASRPTGISEQYF. In DNA, the CDR3 is TGTGCCAGCAGGCCGACAGGGATATCCGAGCAGTACTTC.